Below are 14 T cell receptor beta chains sequenced from a single sample in a study of T cells in localized non-small cell lung cancer. Some clones are missing from TCRdb's copy, which holds only in-frame ones; the method was immunoSEQ multiplex PCR. The profile shows around 31,000 clones, 94% of them singletons. Material: peripheral blood, obtained before any cancer treatment. The origin of the receptors is a woman between 35 and 75 years old with stage I lung adenocarcinoma.

This clone was counted a single time. This chain joins TRBV7-8 and TRBJ2-2, with 11 bases identical to TRBD2. V dropped 2 bases and J dropped 3; count of bases not matched to a gene: 2. Germline CDR1 and CDR2: SGHVS and FQNEAQ. There are 16 residues in the CDR3. The CDR3 is CASSLLAGGDTGELFF. CDR3 DNA sequence: TGTGCCAGCAGCTTACTAGCGGGGGGAGACACCGGGGAGCTGTTTTTT.

The chain uses TRBV19 and TRBJ1-5; D is possibly TRBD1 (5 bases). Germline CDR1 is LNHDA and CDR2 is SQIVND (reference sequence). V was shortened by 3 bases and J by 2 bases, with 11 bases between the two germline ends. The CDR3 loop spans 15 amino acids. CDR3 nucleotide sequence: TGTGCCAGTAGTATGGGGGGGGTGGGCAATCAGCCCCAGCATTTT. Its protein product is CASSMGGVGNQPQHF.

This clone came up once. The chain uses TRBV6-6 and TRBJ2-7; D is unclear. This CDR3 spans 16 amino acids. Looked up from germline, CDR1 is MNHNY and CDR2 is SVGAGI (reference sequence). V gave up 2 bases and J gave up 2 bases, with 16 bases separating them. CDR3 bases: TGTGCCAGCAGTTACGAGGCAGGCTCGGCGACCTACGAGCAGTACTTC. The encoded protein is CASSYEAGSATYEQYF.

The chain carries TRBV5-5 and TRBJ1-2; D unresolved. The V gene's germline CDR1 is SGHKS and CDR2 YYEKEE (reference sequence). The V and J ends lost 0 bases and 3 bases respectively, with 9 bases between them. The CDR3 has 14 amino acids. The CDR3 sequence: CASSLGSPDYGYTF. Here the CDR3 DNA reads TGTGCCAGCAGCTTGGGATCTCCGGACTATGGCTACACCTTC.

The CDR3 region has the DNA TGTGCCAGTAGTCACGGTTGGAGACAGGGAGGCATCTATGGCTACACCTTC. Its translation is CASSHGWRQGGIYGYTF. The J gene is TRBJ1-2, the V gene TRBV19; 7 nucleotides align to TRBD1. The V gene's germline CDR1 is LNHDA and CDR2 SQIVND (reference sequence). The CDR3 has 17 amino acids. V dropped 5 bases and J dropped 4; count of bases not matched to a gene: 16.

The J gene is TRBJ2-5, the V gene TRBV18; D is possibly TRBD2 (5 bases). Trimming took 2 bases from V and 5 from J, leaving 15 bases between them. CDR3 length: 15 amino acids. The V gene's germline CDR1 is KGHSH and CDR2 LQKENI. The CDR3 is CASSPYLAEAETQYF. The CDR3 region has the DNA TGTGCCAGCTCACCATACTTGGCGGAGGCGGAGACCCAGTACTTC.

In regard to this clone: This sample also contains other DNA sequences that code for the same CDR3. The rearrangement joins TRBV4-3 to TRBJ2-1; D remains ambiguous. The CDR3 covers 14 residues. Germline values: CDR1 LGHNA, CDR2 YSLEER. V lost 1 base, J lost 6 bases, and 10 bases lay in between. The CDR3 sequence: CASSQVARINEQFF. DNA of the CDR3: TGCGCCAGCAGCCAAGTAGCACGCATCAATGAGCAGTTCTTC.

This chain links TRBV28 with TRBJ2-5, with a weak D call TRBD1 (6 bases). The CDR3 has 17 residues. Trimming removed 6 bases from V and 5 bases from J, with 25 bases in between. Germline loops: CDR1 MDHEN, CDR2 SYDVKM. CDR3 nucleotides: TGTGCCAGCAGCCCCCTGCAGTGGGGGCGAAGAAGGGAGACCCAGTACTTC. It translates to CASSPLQWGRRRETQYF. Based on the CDR3 plus reference TRBV28 and TRBJ2-5, the full variable domain is DVKVTQSSRYLVKRTGEKVFLECVQDMDHENMFWYRQDPGLGLRLIYFSYDVKMKEKGDIPEGYSVSREKKERFSLILESASTNQTSMYLCASSPLQWGRRRETQYFGPGTRLLVL.

The CDR3: CASIRQGNQPQHF. DNA of the CDR3: TGTGCCAGCATCAGGCAGGGGAATCAGCCCCAGCATTTT. This chain links TRBV28 with TRBJ1-5; weak D call: TRBD1 (6 bases). This CDR3 has 13 amino acids. The germline V and J ends were trimmed by 7 bases and 4 bases, with 11 bases remaining between them. Per germline, CDR1 MDHEN and CDR2 SYDVKM.

The chain combines TRBV7-9 with TRBJ1-1; D is unresolved. The germline V gene has CDR1 SEHNR and CDR2 FQNEAQ (reference sequence). CDR3 length: 15 residues. V dropped 4 bases and J dropped 6 bases, with 18 bases sitting between them. The CDR3 nucleotides read TGTGCCAGCAGCTCTTCCTATAAGAGGGTATCTGAAGCTTTCTTT. Amino acid sequence: CASSSSYKRVSEAFF.

V usage is TRBV7-9 and J usage is TRBJ1-4, with unresolved D. There are 13 residues in the CDR3. V was shortened by 0 bases and J by 8 bases, with 7 bases between the two germline ends. Germline V gives CDR1 SEHNR, CDR2 FQNEAQ (reference sequence). CDR3 amino acids: CASSLAAKEKLFF. CDR3 nucleotide sequence: TGTGCCAGCAGCTTAGCGGCCAAAGAAAAACTGTTTTTT.

This chain connects TRBV5-6 to TRBJ2-3; D is uncertain. This CDR3 has 14 residues. Trimming took 2 bases from V and 4 from J, leaving 11 bases between them. The germline V gene has CDR1 SGHDT and CDR2 YYEEEE. CDR3 DNA: TGTGCCAGCAGCTTAAGAGCGAACGCAGATACGCAGTATTTT. Protein sequence: CASSLRANADTQYF.

The rearrangement joins TRBV4-3 to TRBJ2-5, with D perhaps matching TRBD2 (5 bases). The V gene lost 1 base and the J gene lost 11 bases, with 14 bases spanning the gap. Germline V lookup: CDR1 LGHNA, CDR2 YSLEER. CDR3 length: 13 residues. CDR3 DNA: TGCGCCAGCAGCCAAGCGCTAGGAAGGGAGCAGTACTTC. Translation: CASSQALGREQYF.

The CDR3 nucleotides read TGTGCCAGCAGTCGGGACAGGGGAGCCCTATATAGCAATCAGCCCCAGCATTTT. It translates to CASSRDRGALYSNQPQHF. J is TRBJ1-5 and V is TRBV2; 10 bases map to TRBD1. The junction had 10 bases not matched to a gene; V was cut back by 5 bases and J by 0 bases. CDR3 size: 18 residues. CDR1 is SNHLY, CDR2 FYNNEI, per germline.